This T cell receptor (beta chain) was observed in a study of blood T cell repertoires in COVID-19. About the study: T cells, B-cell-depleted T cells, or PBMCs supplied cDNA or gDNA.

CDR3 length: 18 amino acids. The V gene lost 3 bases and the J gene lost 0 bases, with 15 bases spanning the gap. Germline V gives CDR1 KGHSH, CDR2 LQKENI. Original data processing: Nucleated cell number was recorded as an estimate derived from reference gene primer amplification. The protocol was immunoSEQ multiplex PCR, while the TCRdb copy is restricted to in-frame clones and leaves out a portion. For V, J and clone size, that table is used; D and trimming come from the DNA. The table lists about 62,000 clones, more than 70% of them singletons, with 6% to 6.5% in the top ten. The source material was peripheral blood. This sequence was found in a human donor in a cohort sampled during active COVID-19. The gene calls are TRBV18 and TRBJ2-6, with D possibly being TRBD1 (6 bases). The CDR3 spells CASSPRGITSSGANVLTF. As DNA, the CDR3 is TGTGCCAGCTCACCTAGGGGGATAACCAGCTCTGGGGCCAACGTCCTGACTTTC.